A selection of T cell receptor beta chains follows, all from one sample in a study of blood T cell repertoires in COVID-19. Generated by immunoSEQ multiplex PCR, the TCRdb table keeps only in-frame clones and is missing some. Of about 150,000 clones listed, around four fifths are singletons. The specimen was peripheral blood. These receptors all stem from an elderly woman with acute or convalescent COVID-19. Each CDR3 is given with its conserved first and last residue. Each record gives: clone size, CDR3 length, D gene, V gene, J gene, CDR3 DNA, CDR3 protein. D genes are given only for firm matches. Where a row states a size, it is once, few, many or the class of an expanded clone; other rows omit it.

>.|15|.|TRBV15|TRBJ1-1
TGTGCCACCAGCAGAGATATAGGACAAATTGGTGAAGCTTTCTTT
CATSRDIGQIGEAFF
>.|16|TRBD2|TRBV2|TRBJ2-3
TGTGCCAGCAGTGAATGGGAGGGAGCCTGGATGGATACGCAGTATTTT
CASSEWEGAWMDTQYF
>.|14|.|TRBV7-8|TRBJ2-3
TGTGCCAGCAACTTAGGTAGCTCGGCAGATACGCAGTATTTT
CASNLGSSADTQYF
>.|13|.|TRBV7-3|TRBJ1-1
TGTGCCAGCTCCCCGAGGGTGAACACTGAAGCTTTCTTT
CASSPRVNTEAFF
>.|14|TRBD1|TRBV2|TRBJ1-2
TGTGCCAGCAGTATGGGACAGGGACTCTATGGCTACACCTTC
CASSMGQGLYGYTF
>.|15|.|TRBV15|TRBJ2-5
TGTGCCACCAGCGGCCGATCTTGGCCCCAAGAGACCCAGTACTTC
CATSGRSWPQETQYF
>few|14|TRBD1|TRBV28|TRBJ1-1
TGTGCCAGCAGTCCCCCGGGACAGGGGGTAAAAGCTTTCTTT
CASSPPGQGVKAFF
>.|15|.|TRBV3-1/TRBV3-2|TRBJ1-6
TGTGCCGGCAGCCATCACCGCAGGGAGGGATCACCCCTCCACTTT
CAGSHHRREGSPLHF
>.|11|.|TRBV12-3/TRBV12-4|TRBJ1-1
TGTGCCAGCAGTTTCGGACAAGAAGCTTTCTTT
CASSFGQEAFF
>.|14|.|TRBV4-3|TRBJ1-4
TGCGCCAGCAGCCGGGGACACACTAATGAAAAACTGTTTTTT
CASSRGHTNEKLFF
>.|13|.|TRBV12-3/TRBV12-4|TRBJ2-1
TGTGCCAGCAGAACAGGGTTGCGGAATGAGCAGTTCTTC
CASRTGLRNEQFF
>.|18|TRBD2|TRBV27|TRBJ2-1
TGTGCCAGCAGTTTAAAGGGAAGCGGGAGCTTTACCTACAATGAGCAGTTCTTC
CASSLKGSGSFTYNEQFF
>.|15|.|TRBV21-1|TRBJ2-7
TGTGCCAGCAGCAAGCCCGGGACAGGCCATTACGAGCAGTACTTC
CASSKPGTGHYEQYF
>few|14|TRBD2|TRBV2|TRBJ2-7
TGTGCCAGCAGTGAACTAGCGGAAGGCTACGAGCAGTACTTC
CASSELAEGYEQYF
>.|14|TRBD1|TRBV30|TRBJ1-6
TGTGCCTGGAACATAGGACAGGGTATTTCACCCCTCCACTTT
CAWNIGQGISPLHF
>.|12|TRBD2|TRBV6-5|TRBJ2-5
TGTGCCAGCAGAAGCGGGGGGGAGACCCAGTACTTC
CASRSGGETQYF
>.|17|TRBD2|TRBV7-2|TRBJ2-3
TGTGCCAGCAGCGCTACTAGCGGGGGCTCCGGGACAGATACGCAGTATTTT
CASSATSGGSGTDTQYF
>.|13|.|TRBV19|TRBJ1-1
TGTGCCAGTAGTCAACAGGCTTCCACTGAAGCTTTCTTT
CASSQQASTEAFF
>.|15|TRBD1|TRBV7-2|TRBJ2-7
TGTGCCAGCAGCTTAGGGTCAGGGGGCCTCTACGAGCAGTACTTC
CASSLGSGGLYEQYF
>.|18|TRBD1|TRBV5-1|TRBJ2-4
TGCGCCAGCAGCTTCCAGGGGGATTTAGGCCTAGCCAAAAACATTCAGTACTTC
CASSFQGDLGLAKNIQYF
>.|15|.|TRBV6-5|TRBJ1-2
TGTGCCAGCAGCACCCAGGGCGGAGGGGAATATGGCTACACCTTC
CASSTQGGGEYGYTF
>.|14|.|TRBV5-1|TRBJ2-5
TGCGCCAGCAGCTTGGATCTGGCAGGGGAGACCCAGTACTTC
CASSLDLAGETQYF
>once|13|.|TRBV15|TRBJ1-1
TGTGCCACCAGCAGGAGGATGAACACTGAAGCTTTCTTT
CATSRRMNTEAFF
>.|13|.|TRBV14|TRBJ1-1
TGTGCCAGCAGCCCCCGGCAGTCGGGTGAAGCTTTCTTT
CASSPRQSGEAFF
>.|14|TRBD1|TRBV7-9|TRBJ2-3
TGTGCCAGCGATACGGGACAGGGGAAAGATACGCAGTATTTT
CASDTGQGKDTQYF
>.|15|TRBD2|TRBV5-1|TRBJ2-1
TGCGCCAGCAGCCTCAGCGGGAGGCAAGACAGTGAGCAGTTCTTC
CASSLSGRQDSEQFF
>.|15|TRBD2|TRBV6-5|TRBJ2-7
TGTGCCAGCAGTTACGCGTCTAGCGGGGCCCAGGAGCAGTACTTC
CASSYASSGAQEQYF
>.|16|.|TRBV4-2|TRBJ1-3
TGTGCCAGCAGCCTTTCAGTGGGAGACTCTGGAAACACCATATATTTT
CASSLSVGDSGNTIYF
>.|13|.|TRBV4-3|TRBJ2-3
TGCGCCAGCAGCCAAGCGGGCACAGATACGCAGTATTTT
CASSQAGTDTQYF
>.|21|TRBD1|TRBV2|TRBJ1-1
TGTGCCAGCAGGAGAGGTGGGACAGGGGGCGATTCGGGGACGACGAACACTGAAGCTTTCTTT
CASRRGGTGGDSGTTNTEAFF
>.|13|.|TRBV3-1/TRBV3-2|TRBJ2-2
TGTGCCAGCAGCCAGTGGGGGGCCGGGGAGCTGTTTTTT
CASSQWGAGELFF
>once|13|.|TRBV19|TRBJ1-2
TGTGCCAGTAGTATTAAGGGGGACTATGGCTACACCTTC
CASSIKGDYGYTF
>.|15|.|TRBV20-1|TRBJ2-1
TGCAGTGCAAGTGTGCCCCTCAGCTCCTACAATGAGCAGTTCTTC
CSASVPLSSYNEQFF
>.|17|.|TRBV4-1|TRBJ2-7
TGCGCCAGCAGCCAAGATTTTCCGCCCTCCGGGACCTACGAGCAGTACTTC
CASSQDFPPSGTYEQYF
>.|13|.|TRBV3-1/TRBV3-2|TRBJ2-5
TGTGCCAGCAGGGCTCTAGCAGAGGAGACCCAGTACTTC
CASRALAEETQYF
>.|13|.|TRBV3-1/TRBV3-2|TRBJ1-4
TGTGCCAGCTCCAGGGGAACTAATGAAAAACTGTTTTTT
CASSRGTNEKLFF
>.|14|.|TRBV6-5|TRBJ2-3
TGTGCCAGCAGTAACAGGGATTGGACAGATACGCAGTATTTT
CASSNRDWTDTQYF
>.|15|TRBD2|TRBV7-7|TRBJ2-1
TGTGCCAGCAGCTTAGGGACTAGCTCGAACAATGAGCAGTTCTTC
CASSLGTSSNNEQFF
>few|16|TRBD2|TRBV3-1/TRBV3-2|TRBJ2-3
TGTGCCAGCGCAAAAAGGCTAGCGGGGGGGCCTGATACGCAGTATTTT
CASAKRLAGGPDTQYF
>.|14|.|TRBV11-2|TRBJ1-3
TGTGCCAGCAGCCCTCAGGCGGGGAGAAACACCATATATTTT
CASSPQAGRNTIYF
>.|18|TRBD1|TRBV5-1|TRBJ1-6
TGCGCCAGCAGCTTTCTAACGTCCGGGACAGGGGGCGATTCACCCCTCCACTTT
CASSFLTSGTGGDSPLHF
>.|11|.|TRBV2|TRBJ1-6
TGTGCCAGCAGTCCCGGCGGACCCCTCCACTTT
CASSPGGPLHF
>.|12|TRBD1|TRBV5-1|TRBJ2-1
TGCGCCAGCAGTTTGACAGGGGGTCGTCAGTTCTTC
CASSLTGGRQFF
>few|16|.|TRBV7-9|TRBJ1-1
TGTGCCAGCAGCTCGCCCCCCCCAGGGGCTAGCACTGAAGCTTTCTTT
CASSSPPPGASTEAFF
>.|14|.|TRBV7-2|TRBJ1-2
TGTGCCAGCAGCTTGAGGGGGACGCTATACGGCTACACCTTC
CASSLRGTLYGYTF
>.|16|TRBD1|TRBV5-1|TRBJ1-1
TGCGCCAGCAGTCGGGACAGCCGGTGGGTGAACACTGAAGCTTTCTTT
CASSRDSRWVNTEAFF
>.|16|.|TRBV15|TRBJ1-5
TGTGCCACCAGCAGCGGGGGGGCAAGCAGAAATCAGCCCCAGCATTTT
CATSSGGASRNQPQHF
>.|14|.|TRBV3-1/TRBV3-2|TRBJ2-3
TGTGCCAGCAGCCAAGAAGGGGGGGGAGGTACGCAGTATTTT
CASSQEGGGGTQYF
>few|15|.|TRBV19|TRBJ2-6
TGTGCCAGTAGTCAGGGACATCTTGGGGCCAACGTCCTGACTTTC
CASSQGHLGANVLTF
>.|15|TRBD2|TRBV6-5|TRBJ2-3
TGTGCCAGCCATCAGGCTGGCGGGGGATCGACATTGGAGTATTTT
CASHQAGGGSTLEYF
>.|14|TRBD1|TRBV10-3|TRBJ2-2
TGTGCCATCAGTGAAGGGGGCAAGGTCGGGGAGCTGTTTTTT
CAISEGGKVGELFF
>.|14|TRBD1|TRBV9|TRBJ1-1
TGTGCCAGCGGGGACAGAGCGGAGAACACTGAAGCTTTCTTT
CASGDRAENTEAFF
>.|15|TRBD2|TRBV6-5|TRBJ2-1
TGTGCCAGCAGTAAACCGGGACTAGCTCACAATGAGCAGTTCTTC
CASSKPGLAHNEQFF
>.|14|.|TRBV19|TRBJ1-5
TGTGCCAGTAGTATACAGGGGAGCAATCAGCCCCAGCATTTT
CASSIQGSNQPQHF
>.|14|TRBD1|TRBV4-2|TRBJ1-4
TGTGCCAGCAGCCAGGGACAGGGTTTTGAAAAACTGTTTTTT
CASSQGQGFEKLFF
>.|15|.|TRBV19|TRBJ1-5
TGTGCCAGTAGTATAGAGGCAGGCTTTCGCCAGCCCCAGCATTTT
CASSIEAGFRQPQHF
>.|13|TRBD1|TRBV29-1|TRBJ1-1
TGCAGCGTGGGTACAGGGGTTAGCACTGAAGCTTTCTTT
CSVGTGVSTEAFF
>many|12|TRBD1|TRBV29-1|TRBJ2-7
TGCAGCGTTAGACAGGGATCTAACGAGCAGTACTTC
CSVRQGSNEQYF
>.|15|.|TRBV7-2|TRBJ1-1
TGTGCCAGCAGCTTAAGTCTGGGGGCGAACACTGAAGCTTTCTTT
CASSLSLGANTEAFF